This T cell receptor (beta chain) was recovered during a study of identical twins. Study findings and constraints: One should note that invariant MAIT and iNKT cells could partly confound zero-insertion analyses.

On this clonotype itself: The antigen remains undetermined.

Germline-derived CDR1 and CDR2 are SQVTM and ANQGSEA. J lost 2 bases, V lost 3 bases, and 5 bases had no gene match. The CDR3 consists of 14 residues. Template switching, a step in the protocol, added a universal primer site, and cDNA carried unique molecular identifiers. TCRdb recomputed calls from the 5' RACE reads with MiXCR, one row per CDR3 protein. The data hold hundreds of thousands of distinct CDR3 sequences, with around 5.7% observed a single time. The sequenced material came from naive T cells sorted from blood. The receptor's source is a man aged 18 to 35 in good health. V and J are TRBV29-1 and TRBJ2-5; 8 bases line up with TRBD2. The chain's CDR3 is CSVDYGTSQETQYF. Written as DNA, the CDR3 is TGCAGCGTTGATTACGGGACTAGTCAAGAGACCCAGTACTTC.